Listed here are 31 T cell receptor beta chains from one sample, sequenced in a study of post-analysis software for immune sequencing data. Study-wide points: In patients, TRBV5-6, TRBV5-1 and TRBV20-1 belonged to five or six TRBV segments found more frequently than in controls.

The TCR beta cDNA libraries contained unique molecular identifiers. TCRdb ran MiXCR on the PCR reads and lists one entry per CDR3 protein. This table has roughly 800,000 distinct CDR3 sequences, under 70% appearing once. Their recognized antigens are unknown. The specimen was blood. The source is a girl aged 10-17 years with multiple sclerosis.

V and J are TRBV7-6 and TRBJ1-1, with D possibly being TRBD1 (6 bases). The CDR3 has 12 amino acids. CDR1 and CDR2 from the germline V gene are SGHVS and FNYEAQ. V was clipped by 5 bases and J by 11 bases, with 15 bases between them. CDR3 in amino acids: CASSPTGYVAFF. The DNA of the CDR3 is TGTGCCAGCAGCCCGACAGGATACGTGGCTTTCTTT.

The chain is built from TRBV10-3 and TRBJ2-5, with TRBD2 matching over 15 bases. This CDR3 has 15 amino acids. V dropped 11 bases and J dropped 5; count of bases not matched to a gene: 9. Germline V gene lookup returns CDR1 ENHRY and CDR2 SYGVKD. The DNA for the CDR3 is TGTGCCGCATCCGGGACTAGCGGGAGGCAGGAGACCCAGTACTTC. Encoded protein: CAASGTSGRQETQYF.

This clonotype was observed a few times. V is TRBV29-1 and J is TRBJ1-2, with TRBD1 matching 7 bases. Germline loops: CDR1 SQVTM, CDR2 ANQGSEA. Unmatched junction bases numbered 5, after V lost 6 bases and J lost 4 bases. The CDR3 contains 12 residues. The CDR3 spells CSVDDRAYGYTF. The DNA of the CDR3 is TGCAGCGTCGACGACAGGGCCTATGGCTACACCTTC.

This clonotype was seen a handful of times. CDR3 nucleotides: TGTGCCAGCAGTGAAGGCTATGGCAGGACCTATGGCTACACCTTC. Protein product: CASSEGYGRTYGYTF. This chain joins TRBV6-1 and TRBJ1-2; D remains ambiguous. The length of the CDR3 is 15 residues. Germline CDR1 MNHNS, CDR2 SASEGT. The V gene lost 1 base and the J gene lost 4 bases, with 13 bases spanning the gap.

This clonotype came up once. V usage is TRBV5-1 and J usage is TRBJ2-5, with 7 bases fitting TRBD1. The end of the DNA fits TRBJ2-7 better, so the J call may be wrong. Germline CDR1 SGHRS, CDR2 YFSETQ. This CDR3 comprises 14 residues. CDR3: CASSRDRPPNEQYF. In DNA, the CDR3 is TGCGCCAGCAGCCGGGACAGACCTCCTAACGAGCAGTACTTC.

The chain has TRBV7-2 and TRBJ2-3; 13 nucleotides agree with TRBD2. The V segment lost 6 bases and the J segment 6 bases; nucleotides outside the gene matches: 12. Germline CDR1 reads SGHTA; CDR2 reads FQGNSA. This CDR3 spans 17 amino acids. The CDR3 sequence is CASRWTSGGPHPDTQYF. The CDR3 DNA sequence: TGTGCCAGCAGATGGACTAGCGGGGGCCCCCACCCGGATACGCAGTATTTT.

The CDR3 sequence is CASSYSAGGDYEQYF. The DNA for the CDR3 is TGTGCCAGCAGTTACTCGGCGGGGGGGGACTACGAGCAGTACTTC. The gene calls are TRBV6-5 and TRBJ2-7, with 9 nucleotides matching TRBD2. Per germline, CDR1 MNHEY and CDR2 SVGAGI. The CDR3 is 15 amino acids. V lost 0 bases, J lost 3 bases, and 3 bases stayed unmatched.

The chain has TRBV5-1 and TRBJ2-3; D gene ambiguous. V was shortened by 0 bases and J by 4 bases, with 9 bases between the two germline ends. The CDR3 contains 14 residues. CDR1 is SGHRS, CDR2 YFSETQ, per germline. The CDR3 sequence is CASSLDDGADTQYF. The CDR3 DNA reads TGCGCCAGCAGCTTGGATGATGGCGCAGATACGCAGTATTTT. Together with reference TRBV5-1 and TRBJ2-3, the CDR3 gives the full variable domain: KAGVTQTPRYLIKTRGQQVTLSCSPISGHRSVSWYQQTPGQGLQFLFEYFSETQRNKGNFPGRFSGRQFSNSRSEMNVSTLELGDSALYLCASSLDDGADTQYFGPGTRLTVL.

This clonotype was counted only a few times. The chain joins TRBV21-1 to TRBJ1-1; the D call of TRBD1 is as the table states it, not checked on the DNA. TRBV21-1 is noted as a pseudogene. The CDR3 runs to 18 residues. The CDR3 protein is CASSKGRQGAAMNTEAFF. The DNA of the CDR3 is TGTGCCAGCAGCAAAGGTAGACAGGGGGCTGCAATGAACACTGAAGCTTTCTTT.

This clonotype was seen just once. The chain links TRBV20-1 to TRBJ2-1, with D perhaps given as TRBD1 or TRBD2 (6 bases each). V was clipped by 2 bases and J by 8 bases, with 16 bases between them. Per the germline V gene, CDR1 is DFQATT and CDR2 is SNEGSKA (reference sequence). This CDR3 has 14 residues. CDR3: CSARSPQRGDEQFF. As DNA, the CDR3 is TGCAGTGCTAGATCCCCTCAGAGGGGGGATGAGCAGTTCTTC.

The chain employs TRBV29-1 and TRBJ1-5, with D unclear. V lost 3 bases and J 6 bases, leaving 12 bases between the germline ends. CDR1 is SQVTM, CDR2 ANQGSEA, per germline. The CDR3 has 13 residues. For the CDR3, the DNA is TGCAGCGTTGAGTTCGAAGGAGGTCAGCCCCAGCATTTT. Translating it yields CSVEFEGGQPQHF.

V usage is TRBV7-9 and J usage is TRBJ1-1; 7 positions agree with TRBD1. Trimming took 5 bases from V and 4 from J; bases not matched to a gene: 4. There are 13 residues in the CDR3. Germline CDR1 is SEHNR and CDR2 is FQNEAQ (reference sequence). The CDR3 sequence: CASSHRGLTEAFF. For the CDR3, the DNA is TGTGCCAGCAGCCACAGGGGACTCACTGAAGCTTTCTTT.

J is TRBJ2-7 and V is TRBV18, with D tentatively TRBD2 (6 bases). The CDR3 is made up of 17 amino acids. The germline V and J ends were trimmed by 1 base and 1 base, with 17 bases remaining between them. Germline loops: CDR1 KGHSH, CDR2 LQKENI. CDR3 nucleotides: TGTGCCAGCTCACCACGAAAGGGACTCCCGAATTCCTACGAGCAGTACTTC. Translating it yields CASSPRKGLPNSYEQYF.

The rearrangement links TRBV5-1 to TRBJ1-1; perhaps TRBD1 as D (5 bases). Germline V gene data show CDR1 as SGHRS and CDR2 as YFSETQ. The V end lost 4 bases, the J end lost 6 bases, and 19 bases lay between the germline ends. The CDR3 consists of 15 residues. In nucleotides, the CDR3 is TGCGCCAGCAGCGGCATCGGGGGGAGTGCTCCTGAAGCTTTCTTT. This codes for CASSGIGGSAPEAFF.

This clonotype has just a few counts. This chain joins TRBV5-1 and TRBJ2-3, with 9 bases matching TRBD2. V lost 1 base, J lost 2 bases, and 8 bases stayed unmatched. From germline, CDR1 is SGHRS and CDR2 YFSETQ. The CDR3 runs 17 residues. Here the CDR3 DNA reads TGCGCCAGCAGCTTGTCTTTAGCGGGGGACCCCACAGATACGCAGTATTTT. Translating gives CASSLSLAGDPTDTQYF. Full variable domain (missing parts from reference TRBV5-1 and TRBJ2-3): KAGVTQTPRYLIKTRGQQVTLSCSPISGHRSVSWYQQTPGQGLQFLFEYFSETQRNKGNFPGRFSGRQFSNSRSEMNVSTLELGDSALYLCASSLSLAGDPTDTQYFGPGTRLTVL.

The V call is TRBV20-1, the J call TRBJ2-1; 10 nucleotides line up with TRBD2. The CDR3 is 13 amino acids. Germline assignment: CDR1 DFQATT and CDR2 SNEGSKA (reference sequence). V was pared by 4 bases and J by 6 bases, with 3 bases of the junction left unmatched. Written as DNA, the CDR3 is TGCAGTGCTATTAGGACTAGCGGCAATGAGCAGTTCTTC. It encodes CSAIRTSGNEQFF.

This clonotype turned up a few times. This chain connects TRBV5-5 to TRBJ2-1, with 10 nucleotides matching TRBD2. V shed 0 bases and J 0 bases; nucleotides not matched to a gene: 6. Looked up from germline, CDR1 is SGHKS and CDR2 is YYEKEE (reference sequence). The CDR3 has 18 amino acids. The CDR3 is CASSLVLAGGSSYNEQFF. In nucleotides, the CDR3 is TGTGCCAGCAGCTTGGTTTTAGCGGGGGGCAGCTCCTACAATGAGCAGTTCTTC.

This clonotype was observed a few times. The CDR3 reads CSARDTGFAAKNIQYF. The DNA of the CDR3 is TGCAGTGCTAGAGACACAGGGTTTGCGGCCAAAAACATTCAGTACTTC. The V gene is TRBV20-1, the J gene TRBJ2-4, with a possible D match to TRBD1 (6 bases). The CDR3 sequence is 16 residues long. Germline V gives CDR1 DFQATT, CDR2 SNEGSKA (reference sequence). V lost 0 bases, J lost 1 base, and 13 bases lay in between.

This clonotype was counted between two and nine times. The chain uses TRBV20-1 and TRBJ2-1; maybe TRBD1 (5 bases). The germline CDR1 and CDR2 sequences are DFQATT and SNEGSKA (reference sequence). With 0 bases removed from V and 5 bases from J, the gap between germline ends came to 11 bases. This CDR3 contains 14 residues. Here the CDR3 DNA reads TGCAGTGCTAGAGATCTCCAGGGCCACAATGAGCAGTTCTTC. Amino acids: CSARDLQGHNEQFF.

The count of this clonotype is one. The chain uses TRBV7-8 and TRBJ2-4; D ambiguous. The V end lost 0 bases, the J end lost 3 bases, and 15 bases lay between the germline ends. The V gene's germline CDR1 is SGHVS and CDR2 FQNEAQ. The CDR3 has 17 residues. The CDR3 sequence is CASSLAGIGTHKNIQYF. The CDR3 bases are TGTGCCAGCAGCTTAGCGGGGATAGGAACTCACAAAAACATTCAGTACTTC.

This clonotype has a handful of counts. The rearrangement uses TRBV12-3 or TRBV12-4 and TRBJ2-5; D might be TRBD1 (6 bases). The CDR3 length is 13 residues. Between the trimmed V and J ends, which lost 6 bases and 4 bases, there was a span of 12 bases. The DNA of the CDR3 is TGTGCCAGCAGCGGACAGATAGGAGAGACCCAGTACTTC. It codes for CASSGQIGETQYF.

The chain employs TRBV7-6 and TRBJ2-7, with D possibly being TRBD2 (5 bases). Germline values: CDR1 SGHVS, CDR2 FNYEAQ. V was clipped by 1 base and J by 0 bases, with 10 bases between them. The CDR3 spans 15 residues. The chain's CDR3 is CASSLGRGLSYEQYF. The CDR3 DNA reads TGTGCCAGCAGCTTAGGCCGGGGTCTCTCCTACGAGCAGTACTTC.

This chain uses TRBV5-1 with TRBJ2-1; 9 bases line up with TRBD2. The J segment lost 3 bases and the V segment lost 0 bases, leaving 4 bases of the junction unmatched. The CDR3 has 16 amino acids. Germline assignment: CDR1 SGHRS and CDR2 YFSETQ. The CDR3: CASSLDAGGFYNEQFF. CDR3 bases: TGCGCCAGCAGCTTGGATGCGGGAGGGTTCTACAATGAGCAGTTCTTC.

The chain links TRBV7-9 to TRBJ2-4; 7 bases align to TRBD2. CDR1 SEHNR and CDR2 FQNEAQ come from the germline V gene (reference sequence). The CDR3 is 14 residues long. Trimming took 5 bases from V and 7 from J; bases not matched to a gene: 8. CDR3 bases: TGTGCCAGCAGCGCCTGGGGGGAGGGGAACATTCAGTACTTC. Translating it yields CASSAWGEGNIQYF.

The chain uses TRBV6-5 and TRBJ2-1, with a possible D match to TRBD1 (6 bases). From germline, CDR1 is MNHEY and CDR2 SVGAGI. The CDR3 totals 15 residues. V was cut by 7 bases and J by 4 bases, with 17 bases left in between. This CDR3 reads CASTRKGEIYNEQFF. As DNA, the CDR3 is TGTGCCAGCACCCGAAAGGGGGAGATTTACAATGAGCAGTTCTTC.

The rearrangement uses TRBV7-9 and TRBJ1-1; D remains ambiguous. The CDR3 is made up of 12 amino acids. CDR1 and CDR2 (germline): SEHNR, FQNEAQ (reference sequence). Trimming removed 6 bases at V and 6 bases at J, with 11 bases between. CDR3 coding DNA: TGTGCCAGCAGAACCCAAGGGTCTGAAGCTTTCTTT. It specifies CASRTQGSEAFF.

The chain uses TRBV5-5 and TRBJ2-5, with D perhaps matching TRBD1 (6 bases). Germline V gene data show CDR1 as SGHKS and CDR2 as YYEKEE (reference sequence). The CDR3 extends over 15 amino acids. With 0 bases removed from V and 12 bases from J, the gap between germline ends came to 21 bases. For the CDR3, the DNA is TGTGCCAGCAGCTTGGCCTCTGGAAACAGGGCTATGGAGTACTTC. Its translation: CASSLASGNRAMEYF. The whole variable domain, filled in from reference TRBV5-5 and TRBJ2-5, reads DAGVTQSPTHLIKTRGQQVTLRCSPISGHKSVSWYQQVLGQGPQFIFQYYEKEERGRGNFPDRFSARQFPNYSSELNVNALLLGDSALYLCASSLASGNRAMEYFGPGTRLLVL.

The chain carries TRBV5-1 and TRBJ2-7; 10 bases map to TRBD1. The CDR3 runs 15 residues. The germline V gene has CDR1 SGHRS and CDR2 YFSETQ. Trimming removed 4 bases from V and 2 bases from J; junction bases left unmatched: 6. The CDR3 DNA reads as TGCGCCAGCAGCGTCGTGACAGGGGGCACCTACGAGCAGTACTTC. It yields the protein CASSVVTGGTYEQYF.

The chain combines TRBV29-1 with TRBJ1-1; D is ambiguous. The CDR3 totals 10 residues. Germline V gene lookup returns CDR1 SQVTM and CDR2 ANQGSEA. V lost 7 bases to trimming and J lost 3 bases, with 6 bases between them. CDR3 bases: TGCAGCGCCCGCGACACTGAAGCTTTCTTT. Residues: CSARDTEAFF.

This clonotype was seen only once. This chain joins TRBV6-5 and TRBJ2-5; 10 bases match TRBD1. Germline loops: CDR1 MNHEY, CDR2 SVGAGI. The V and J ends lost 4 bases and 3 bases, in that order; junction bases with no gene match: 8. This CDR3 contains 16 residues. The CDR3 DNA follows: TGTGCCAGCAGTTTTACCCACGGACAGGGGGAAGAGACCCAGTACTTC. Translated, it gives CASSFTHGQGEETQYF.

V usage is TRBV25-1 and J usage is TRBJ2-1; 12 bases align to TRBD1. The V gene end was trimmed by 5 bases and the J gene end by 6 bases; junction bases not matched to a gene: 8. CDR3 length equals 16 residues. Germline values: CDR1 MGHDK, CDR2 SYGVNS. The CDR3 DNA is TGTGCCAGCAGTCCGACGGGACAGGGGGCACCCAATGAGCAGTTCTTC. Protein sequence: CASSPTGQGAPNEQFF.